The 5 T cell receptor beta chains listed next were all sequenced from one sample in a study of T cell responses to AZD1222 COVID-19 vaccine. Assay used: immunoSEQ multiplex PCR; TCRdb lists only in-frame clones, some missing. This sample has around 78,000 clones; approximately 91% occur once, and the top ten carry more than 4.5%. This sample comprised peripheral blood, obtained on day 0 of MenACWY control vaccination. The source is an adult in good health.

The rearrangement uses TRBV15 and TRBJ1-5; D ambiguous. The germline V gene has CDR1 LNHNV and CDR2 YYDKDF (reference sequence). CDR3 size: 14 residues. With 1 base removed from V and 0 bases from J, the gap between germline ends came to 4 bases. CDR3 bases: TGTGCCACCAGCAGAGCCATTAGCAATCAGCCCCAGCATTTT. The encoded protein is CATSRAISNQPQHF.

The chain links TRBV6-5 to TRBJ2-7; D possibly corresponds to TRBD2 (5 bases). Trimming stripped 2 bases from V and 0 bases from J, with 14 bases between. The CDR3 is 16 amino acids. The germline V gene has CDR1 MNHEY and CDR2 SVGAGI. CDR3 sequence reads: CASSYGLTAGSYEQYF. Written as DNA, the CDR3 is TGTGCCAGCAGTTACGGGCTAACGGCGGGCTCCTACGAGCAGTACTTC.

The J gene is TRBJ2-6, the V gene TRBV6-2 or TRBV6-3; D might be TRBD1 (7 bases). The CDR3 spans 20 residues. V lost 5 bases and J lost 1, with 24 bases in between. The V gene's germline CDR1 is MNHEY and CDR2 SVGEGT. CDR3 region: CASSLLRGEYLSSGANVLTF. The CDR3 DNA reads TGTGCCAGCAGTCTACTCAGGGGGGAGTACTTATCGTCTGGGGCCAACGTCCTGACTTTC.

This chain links TRBV6-5 with TRBJ1-2; a weak D match, TRBD1 (5 bases). Trimming cost V 4 bases and J 0 bases, with 9 bases left between them. CDR3 length: 14 amino acids. CDR1 is MNHEY and CDR2 is SVGAGI in the germline V gene. CDR3 nucleotide sequence: TGTGCCAGCAGTTTACAGGAAGCTAACTATGGCTACACCTTC. The encoded protein is CASSLQEANYGYTF.

This chain uses TRBV6-5 with TRBJ1-5; D call uncertain. The CDR3 extends over 14 amino acids. CDR1 and CDR2 from the germline V gene are MNHEY and SVGAGI. Trimming cost V 6 bases and J 2 bases, with 11 bases left between them. CDR3 residues: CASSPSGGNQPQHF. CDR3 DNA sequence: TGTGCCAGCAGCCCATCAGGAGGCAATCAGCCCCAGCATTTT.